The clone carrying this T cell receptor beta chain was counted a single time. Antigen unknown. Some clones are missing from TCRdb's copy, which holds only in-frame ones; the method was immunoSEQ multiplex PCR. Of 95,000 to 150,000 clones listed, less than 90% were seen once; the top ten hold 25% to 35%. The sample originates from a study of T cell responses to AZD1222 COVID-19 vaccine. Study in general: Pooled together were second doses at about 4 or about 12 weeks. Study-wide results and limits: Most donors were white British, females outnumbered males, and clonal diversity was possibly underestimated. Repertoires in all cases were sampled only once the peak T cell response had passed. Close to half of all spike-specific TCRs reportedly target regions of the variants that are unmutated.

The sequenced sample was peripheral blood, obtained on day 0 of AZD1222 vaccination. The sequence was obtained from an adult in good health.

The CDR3 here is CASSLAQGSDTQYF. The CDR3 DNA is TGTGCCAGCAGCTTAGCGCAGGGCTCAGATACGCAGTATTTT. This chain uses TRBV7-2 with TRBJ2-3, with D perhaps TRBD1 (5 bases). Germline lookup yields CDR1 SGHTA and CDR2 FQGNSA. Between the trimmed V and J ends, which lost 0 bases and 4 bases, there was a span of 8 bases. The CDR3 sequence is 14 residues long.